This record covers a single TCR beta chain. The CDR3 is 14 amino acids. Germline CDR1 and CDR2: LGHNA and YNFKEQ. Trimming shortened V by 1 base and J by 4 bases, and 7 bases separated the two germline ends. This sample was taken from a study of blood T cell repertoires in COVID-19. The overall study: Symptom resolution, clearance, or two negative PCRs marked donors in Cohort 3 as recovered. PBMCs, B-cell-depleted T cells, or T cells were the source of the cDNA or gDNA that made up the material.

Original handling: Reference gene primer amplification yielded estimated nucleated cell counts. Produced via immunoSEQ multiplex PCR; TCRdb's table is partial and in-frame only. That table is the source of V, J and clone size, and D and trimming were worked out from the DNA. The table includes some 330,000 clones, around 87% detected once. Residents of 24 US areas, aged roughly 18 to 89 years, made up the participants. What was sequenced was PBMCs or T cells enriched from blood (not recorded which). The receptor was isolated from a middle-aged man in a cohort exposed to, infected with or recovered from COVID-19 (not recorded which). This chain links TRBV4-2 with TRBJ1-4; no firm D call. The CDR3: CASSQGGVNEKLFF. In DNA form, the CDR3 reads TGTGCCAGCAGCCAAGGAGGAGTTAATGAAAAACTGTTTTTT.